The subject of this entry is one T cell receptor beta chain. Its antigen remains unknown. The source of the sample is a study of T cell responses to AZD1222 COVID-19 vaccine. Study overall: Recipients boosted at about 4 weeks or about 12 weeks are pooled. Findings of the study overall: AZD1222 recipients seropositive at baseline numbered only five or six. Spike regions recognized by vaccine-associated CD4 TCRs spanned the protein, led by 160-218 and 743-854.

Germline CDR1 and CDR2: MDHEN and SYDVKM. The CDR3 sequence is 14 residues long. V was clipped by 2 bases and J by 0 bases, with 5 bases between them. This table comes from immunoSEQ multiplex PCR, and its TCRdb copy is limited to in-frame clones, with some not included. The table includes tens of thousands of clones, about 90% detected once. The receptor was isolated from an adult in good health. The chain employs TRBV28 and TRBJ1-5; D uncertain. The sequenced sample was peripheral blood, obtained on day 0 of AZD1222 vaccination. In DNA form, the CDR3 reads TGTGCCAGCAGTTTAGGGGTTAGCAATCAGCCCCAGCATTTT. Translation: CASSLGVSNQPQHF.